A single sample gave rise to the 23 T cell receptor beta chains below, sequenced in a study of regulatory T cells in long-lasting Graves disease. TCR beta libraries were built with iRepertoire HTBI primers and Arm-PCR of CDR3 regions. TCRdb fed the multiplex PCR reads into MiXCR, producing one record per CDR3 protein. The sample carries 350,000 to 500,000 distinct CDR3 sequences, roughly 15% recorded once. Time point of the sample: newly diagnosed GD, antithyroid drugs for less than 3 months. After RNA was extracted from PBMCs, the TCR library was made from it. These data also formed part of another study, on T cells in Graves' hyperthyroidism and ophthalmopathy.

This specimen was peripheral blood mononuclear cells (PBMCs), taken at new diagnosis, from a patient treated with antithyroid drugs. The receptors here all came from a woman between 18 and 29 years old with Graves disease.

This clonotype occurred many times. V is TRBV29-1 and J is TRBJ1-2, with TRBD1 as a possible D gene (6 bases). The V end was cut by 3 bases, the J end by 5 bases, with 10 bases between. CDR3 length equals 12 residues. Per the germline V gene, CDR1 is SQVTM and CDR2 is ANQGSEA. DNA of the CDR3: TGCAGCGTTGATGCAGGGGAGTATGGCTACACCTTC. It codes for CSVDAGEYGYTF.

As to this clonotype: A much larger clone differs by one base, so this may be a read error. The chain couples TRBV20-1 to TRBJ2-7; 9 nucleotides align to TRBD1. The CDR3 is made up of 13 amino acids. Trimming at V came to 6 bases and at J to 4 bases, leaving 7 bases not matched to a gene. The germline V gene encodes CDR1 DFQATT and CDR2 SNEGSKA (reference sequence). CDR3 sequence (DNA): TGCAGTGCACTGATACAGGGGGCTTACGAGCAGTACTTC. The encoded protein is CSALIQGAYEQYF.

This clonotype was observed at least ten times. The J gene is TRBJ2-1, the V gene TRBV28; 8 nucleotides line up with TRBD2. Germline trimming cut 5 bases from V and 2 bases from J; bases unmatched to any gene: 5. The CDR3 has 15 amino acids. Germline V gene sequence: CDR1 MDHEN, CDR2 SYDVKM. The CDR3 nucleotides read TGTGCCAGCAGTAGCGGGAGCGTTGCCTACAATGAGCAGTTCTTC. It is translated as CASSSGSVAYNEQFF.

This clonotype has only a few counts. The chain recombines TRBV5-1 with TRBJ1-4; TRBD1 matches 9 bases. This CDR3 has 15 residues. Germline trimming cut 5 bases from V and 3 bases from J; bases unmatched to any gene: 5. CDR1 SGHRS and CDR2 YFSETQ come from the germline V gene. The CDR3 here is CASRDGTGPNEKLFF. The CDR3 DNA sequence: TGCGCCAGCAGGGATGGGACAGGGCCTAATGAAAAACTGTTTTTT.

This clonotype was picked up many times. Here the CDR3 reads CASSLGLAATYEQYF. The DNA for the CDR3 is TGTGCCAGCAGTTTAGGACTAGCGGCCACCTACGAGCAGTACTTC. The chain combines TRBV12-3 or TRBV12-4 with TRBJ2-7; 9 nucleotides align to TRBD2. J gave up 2 bases and V 1 base, and 3 bases lay outside the gene matches. The CDR3 runs 15 residues.

This clonotype has at least ten counts. Here the CDR3 reads CASSYLAGTYEQYF. CDR3 nucleotide sequence: TGTGCCAGCAGTTACCTAGCGGGAACCTACGAGCAGTACTTC. This chain connects TRBV6-5 to TRBJ2-7, with 9 bases fitting TRBD2. Per the germline V gene, CDR1 is MNHEY and CDR2 is SVGAGI. The CDR3 extends over 14 amino acids. The junction had 1 base not matched to a gene; V was cut back by 2 bases and J by 2 bases.

The table lists this clonotype with a few counts. This rearrangement joins TRBV6-5 to TRBJ2-3; 12 bases map to TRBD1. The trim removed 4 bases at V and 2 bases at J, leaving 7 bases unmatched. The CDR3 consists of 17 residues. Germline CDR1 and CDR2: MNHEY and SVGAGI. The CDR3 sequence is CASSSIPGQGATDTQYF. CDR3 nucleotide sequence: TGTGCCAGCAGTTCCATACCGGGACAGGGGGCCACAGATACGCAGTATTTT.

This clonotype came up many times. The J gene is TRBJ2-5, the V gene TRBV27; a weak D match, TRBD2 (6 bases). The CDR3 length is 15 residues. CDR1 and CDR2 from the germline V gene are MNHEY and SMNVEV (reference sequence). The V gene lost 2 bases and the J gene lost 3 bases, with 13 bases spanning the gap. DNA of the CDR3: TGTGCCAGCAGTTTACGTTGGGGGGTCAAAGAGACCCAGTACTTC. It yields the protein CASSLRWGVKETQYF.

This clonotype was detected only a few times. A much more abundant neighbour one base away suggests this may be a read error. This chain connects TRBV2 to TRBJ1-4; D possibly corresponds to TRBD1 (5 bases). From germline, CDR1 is SNHLY and CDR2 FYNNEI. The CDR3 is 14 residues long. The chain's CDR3 is CASDPTGINEKPFF. Written as DNA, the CDR3 is TGTGCCAGCGACCCTACAGGAATTAATGAAAAACCGTTTTTT.

The sample holds many counts of this clonotype. The chain couples TRBV12-3 or TRBV12-4 to TRBJ1-2, with TRBD1 as a possible D gene (5 bases). The CDR3 covers 13 residues. V lost 4 bases to trimming and J lost 3 bases, with 9 bases between them. The CDR3 here is CASSSTGDYGYTF. The CDR3, as DNA: TGTGCCAGCAGTTCTACAGGAGACTATGGCTACACCTTC.

This clonotype has ten or more counts. This chain connects TRBV7-6 to TRBJ2-7, with 7 bases fitting TRBD2. The CDR3 is 15 amino acids. Germline V gene sequence: CDR1 SGHVS, CDR2 FNYEAQ. Trimming removed 1 base from V and 0 bases from J; junction bases left unmatched: 3. The chain's CDR3 is CASSLGAGPSYEQYF. DNA for the CDR3: TGTGCCAGCAGCTTAGGAGCGGGGCCCTCCTACGAGCAGTACTTC.

This clonotype was seen many times. The V and J genes are TRBV24-1 and TRBJ2-5; 14 bases align to TRBD2. The J call may not be correct, given that the DNA end is closer to TRBJ2-1. CDR1 and CDR2 (germline): KGHDR, SFDVKD. CDR3 length: 19 amino acids. CDR3 nucleotides: TGTGCCACCAGTGAACCCGGGACTAGCGGGAGCCCCGGATACGATGAGCAGTTCTTC. Amino acid sequence: CATSEPGTSGSPGYDEQFF.

This clonotype was counted only a few times. A read error may account for a junction end that differs from germline. This chain links TRBV28 with TRBJ2-7, with 13 bases lining up with TRBD2. CDR1 and CDR2 from the germline V gene are MDHEN and SYDVKM. The CDR3 has 15 amino acids. CDR3 coding DNA: TGTGCCAGCTTGGGGACTAGCGGGGTCTCCTACGAGCGGTACTTC. Amino acids: CASLGTSGVSYERYF.

The rearrangement joins TRBV3-1 to TRBJ2-1; 7 bases agree with TRBD2. CDR1 is LGHDT and CDR2 is YNNKEL in the germline V gene (reference sequence). V shed 6 bases, J shed 6 bases, and the junction held 8 bases outside the gene matches. The CDR3 consists of 14 residues. CDR3 region: CASSIAGWGNEQFF. CDR3 coding DNA: TGTGCCAGCAGTATAGCGGGCTGGGGCAATGAGCAGTTCTTC.

This chain joins TRBV5-1 and TRBJ1-2; a weak D match, TRBD1 (5 bases). Trimming removed 0 bases from V and 0 bases from J, with 9 bases in between. Germline assignment: CDR1 SGHRS and CDR2 YFSETQ. This CDR3 has 15 amino acids. The CDR3: CASSLAGAANYGYTF. The CDR3 DNA reads TGCGCCAGCAGCTTGGCCGGGGCAGCTAACTATGGCTACACCTTC.

CDR3 coding DNA: TGCGCCAGCAGCCCGTCCAGGGGGCCGACCAATCAGCCCCAGCATTTT. Its protein product is CASSPSRGPTNQPQHF. This chain connects TRBV4-3 to TRBJ1-5; 8 nucleotides align to TRBD1. Germline CDR1 and CDR2: LGHNA and YSLEER. The V segment lost 4 bases and the J segment 3 bases; nucleotides outside the gene matches: 8. The CDR3 extends over 16 amino acids.

This clonotype was seen repeatedly, ten times or more. The rearrangement uses TRBV5-1 and TRBJ2-3; 11 positions agree with TRBD2. Germline CDR1 reads SGHRS; CDR2 reads YFSETQ. V lost 4 bases and J lost 0; bases outside the gene matches: 4. The CDR3 contains 16 residues. The CDR3 region is CASSIRTSGSTDTQYF. The DNA of the CDR3 is TGCGCCAGCAGCATCCGGACTAGCGGGAGCACAGATACGCAGTATTTT.

J is TRBJ2-2 and V is TRBV6-2 or TRBV6-3, with TRBD2 as a possible D gene (5 bases). This CDR3 comprises 17 residues. Germline loops: CDR1 MNHEY, CDR2 SVGEGT. The V end was cut by 3 bases, the J end by 0 bases, with 14 bases between. The CDR3 DNA reads as TGTGCCAGCAGTTATAGGATAGGGAGCTCGAACACCGGGGAGCTGTTTTTT. It translates to CASSYRIGSSNTGELFF.

This clonotype has just a few counts. V is TRBV7-2 and J is TRBJ2-1, with D unresolved. CDR1 is SGHTA and CDR2 is FQGNSA in the germline V gene. The CDR3 covers 12 residues. Between the trimmed V and J ends, which lost 0 bases and 8 bases, there was a span of 5 bases. CDR3 nucleotide sequence: TGTGCCAGCAGCTTAGCCGGGTATGAGCAGTTCTTC. Residues: CASSLAGYEQFF.

The V call is TRBV20-1, the J call TRBJ2-2; 11 bases fit TRBD2. This CDR3 region has 17 residues. J lost 9 bases, V lost 6 bases, and 18 bases had no gene match. The V gene's germline CDR1 is DFQATT and CDR2 SNEGSKA (reference sequence). The CDR3 DNA follows: TGCAGTGCCGCGACGCCTCTCCTAGCGGGAGGTGGCTGGGAGCTGTTTTTT. Encoded protein: CSAATPLLAGGGWELFF.

This clonotype has just a few counts. The J gene is TRBJ1-5, the V gene TRBV5-1; 8 nucleotides align to TRBD1. Germline trimming cut 4 bases from V and 5 bases from J; bases unmatched to any gene: 5. The CDR3 sequence is 14 residues long. Germline-derived CDR1 and CDR2 are SGHRS and YFSETQ. The CDR3 sequence is CASSRTGLDQPQHF. The CDR3 nucleotides read TGCGCCAGCAGCAGGACAGGGCTTGATCAGCCCCAGCATTTT. Full variable domain (outside the CDR3, taken from reference TRBV5-1 and TRBJ1-5): KAGVTQTPRYLIKTRGQQVTLSCSPISGHRSVSWYQQTPGQGLQFLFEYFSETQRNKGNFPGRFSGRQFSNSRSEMNVSTLELGDSALYLCASSRTGLDQPQHFGDGTRLSIL.

This clonotype showed up just a few times. The chain joins TRBV2 to TRBJ2-1, with TRBD2 matching 8 bases. Germline CDR1 is SNHLY and CDR2 is FYNNEI. V shed 8 bases and J 4 bases; nucleotides not matched to a gene: 4. This CDR3 is 13 amino acids long. The CDR3 DNA follows: TGTGCCAGCGTATTAGCGGGGTACAATGAGCAGTTCTTC. Residues: CASVLAGYNEQFF.

This clonotype was observed many times. J is TRBJ1-6 and V is TRBV11-2, with TRBD1 matching over 9 bases. The CDR3 is 15 amino acids. CDR1 is SGHAT and CDR2 is FQNNGV in the germline V gene. The J segment lost 9 bases and the V segment lost 4 bases, leaving 7 bases of the junction unmatched. The CDR3 is CASSSRDRVASPLHF. The CDR3 DNA follows: TGTGCCAGCAGCTCTCGGGACAGGGTCGCTTCACCCCTCCACTTT.